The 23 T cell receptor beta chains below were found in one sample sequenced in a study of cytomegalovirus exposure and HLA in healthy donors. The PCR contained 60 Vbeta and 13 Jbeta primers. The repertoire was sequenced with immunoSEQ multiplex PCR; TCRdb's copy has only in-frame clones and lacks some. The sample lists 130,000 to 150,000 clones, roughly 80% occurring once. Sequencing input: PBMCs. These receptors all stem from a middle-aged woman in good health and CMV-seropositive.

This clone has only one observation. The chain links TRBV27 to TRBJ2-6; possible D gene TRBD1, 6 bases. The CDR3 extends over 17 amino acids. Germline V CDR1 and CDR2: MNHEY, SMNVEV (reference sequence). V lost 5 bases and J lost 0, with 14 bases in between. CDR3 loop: CASSPLTGNSGANVLTF. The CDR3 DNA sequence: TGTGCCAGCAGTCCCCTGACAGGAAACTCTGGGGCCAACGTCCTGACTTTC.

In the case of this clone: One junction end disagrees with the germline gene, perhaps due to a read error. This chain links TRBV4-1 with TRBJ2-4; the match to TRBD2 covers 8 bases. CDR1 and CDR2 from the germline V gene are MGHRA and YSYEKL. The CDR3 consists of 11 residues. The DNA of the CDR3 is TGCGCCAGCAGCGGGGCGGGGGGTAACCTCTTC. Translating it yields CASSGAGGNLF.

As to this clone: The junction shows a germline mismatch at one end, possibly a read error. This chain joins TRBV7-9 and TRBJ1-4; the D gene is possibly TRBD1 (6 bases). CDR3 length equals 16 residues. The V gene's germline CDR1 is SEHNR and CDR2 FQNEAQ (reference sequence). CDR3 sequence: CASSRSPTGQDEKLFF. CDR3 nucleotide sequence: TGTGCTAGCAGCCGAAGCCCGACAGGCCAGGATGAAAAACTGTTTTTT.

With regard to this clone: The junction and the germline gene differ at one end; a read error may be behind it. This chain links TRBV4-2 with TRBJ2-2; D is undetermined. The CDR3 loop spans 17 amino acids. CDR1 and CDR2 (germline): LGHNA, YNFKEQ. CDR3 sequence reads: CASSQDRMGANIGELFF. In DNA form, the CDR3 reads TGTGCCAGCAGCCAAGATCGTATGGGCGCGAACATCGGGGAGCTGTTTTTT.

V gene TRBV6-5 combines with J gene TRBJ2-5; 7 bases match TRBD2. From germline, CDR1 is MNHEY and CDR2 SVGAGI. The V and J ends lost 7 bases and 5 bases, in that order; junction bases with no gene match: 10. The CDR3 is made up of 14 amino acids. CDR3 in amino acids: CASTADLGGETQYF. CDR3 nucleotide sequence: TGTGCCAGCACGGCGGACCTCGGGGGGGAGACCCAGTACTTC.

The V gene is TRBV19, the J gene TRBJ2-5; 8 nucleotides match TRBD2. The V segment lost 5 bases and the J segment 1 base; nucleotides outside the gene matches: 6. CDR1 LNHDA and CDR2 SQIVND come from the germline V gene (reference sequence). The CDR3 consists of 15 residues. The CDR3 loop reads CASSGPAGAQETQYF. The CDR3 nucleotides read TGTGCCAGTAGTGGACCAGCGGGGGCCCAAGAGACCCAGTACTTC.

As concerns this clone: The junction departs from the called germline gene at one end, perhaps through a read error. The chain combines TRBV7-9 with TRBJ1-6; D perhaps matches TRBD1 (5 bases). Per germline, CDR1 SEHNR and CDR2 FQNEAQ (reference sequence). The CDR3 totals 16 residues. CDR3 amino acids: CSSSSPLGHLNSPLHF. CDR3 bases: TGTTCCAGCAGCTCCCCCCTGGGGCACCTTAATTCACCCCTCCACTTT.

The CDR3 DNA sequence: TGCGCCAGCAGCTTGGAGGGGACAGAATCGACCCAGTACTTC. As protein: CASSLEGTESTQYF. V is TRBV5-1 and J is TRBJ2-5; 7 positions agree with TRBD1. The ends lost 0 bases at V and 7 bases at J; junction bases unmatched: 6. Per germline, CDR1 SGHRS and CDR2 YFSETQ. This CDR3 contains 14 residues.

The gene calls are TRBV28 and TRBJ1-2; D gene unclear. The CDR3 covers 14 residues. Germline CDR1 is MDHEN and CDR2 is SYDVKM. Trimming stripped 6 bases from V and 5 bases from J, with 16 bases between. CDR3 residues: CASSLPHGGYGYTF. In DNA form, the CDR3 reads TGTGCCAGCAGCCTCCCCCATGGCGGGTATGGCTACACCTTC.

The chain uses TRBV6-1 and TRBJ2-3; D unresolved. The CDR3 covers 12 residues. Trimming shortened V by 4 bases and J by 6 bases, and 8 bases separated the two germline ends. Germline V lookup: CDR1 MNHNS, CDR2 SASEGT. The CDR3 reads CASSAVGDTQYF. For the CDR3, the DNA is TGTGCCAGCAGTGCGGTCGGGGATACGCAGTATTTT.

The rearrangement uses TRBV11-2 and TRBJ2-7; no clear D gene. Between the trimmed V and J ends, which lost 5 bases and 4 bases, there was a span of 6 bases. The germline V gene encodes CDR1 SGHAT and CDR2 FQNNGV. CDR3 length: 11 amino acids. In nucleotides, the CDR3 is TGTGCCAGCAGCCCCCAATACGAGCAGTACTTC. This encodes CASSPQYEQYF.

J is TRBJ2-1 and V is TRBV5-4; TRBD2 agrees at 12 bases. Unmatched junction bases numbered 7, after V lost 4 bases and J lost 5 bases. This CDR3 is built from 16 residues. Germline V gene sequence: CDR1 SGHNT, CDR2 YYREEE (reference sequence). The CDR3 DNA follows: TGTGCCAGCAGCCCTCTAGCGGGGGGGCTCGACAATGAGCAGTTCTTC. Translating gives CASSPLAGGLDNEQFF.

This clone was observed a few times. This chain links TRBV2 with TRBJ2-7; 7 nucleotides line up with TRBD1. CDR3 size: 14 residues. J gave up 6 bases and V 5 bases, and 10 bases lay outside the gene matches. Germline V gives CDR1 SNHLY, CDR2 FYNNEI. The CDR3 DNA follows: TGTGCCAGCAGTCCCCAAGACAGGGTAGGCGAGCAGTACTTC. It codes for CASSPQDRVGEQYF.

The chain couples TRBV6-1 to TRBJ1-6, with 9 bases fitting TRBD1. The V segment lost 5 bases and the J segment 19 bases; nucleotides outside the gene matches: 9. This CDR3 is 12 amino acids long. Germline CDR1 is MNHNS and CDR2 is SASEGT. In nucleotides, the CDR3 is TGTGCCAGCAGTCGGTGGACAGGGGCCTCTCACTTT. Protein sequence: CASSRWTGASHF.

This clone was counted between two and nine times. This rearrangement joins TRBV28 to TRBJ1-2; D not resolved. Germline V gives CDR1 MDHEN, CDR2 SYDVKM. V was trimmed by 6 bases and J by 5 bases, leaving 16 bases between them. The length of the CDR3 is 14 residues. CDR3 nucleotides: TGTGCCAGCAGAAGCCAAAGGGAGCGGTATGGCTACACCTTC. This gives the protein CASRSQRERYGYTF.

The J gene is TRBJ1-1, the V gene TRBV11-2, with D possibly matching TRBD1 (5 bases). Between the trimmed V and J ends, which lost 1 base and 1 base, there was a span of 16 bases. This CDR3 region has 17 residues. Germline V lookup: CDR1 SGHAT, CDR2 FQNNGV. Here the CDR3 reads CASSLVSRGGPNTEAFF. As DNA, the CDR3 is TGTGCCAGCAGCTTAGTCTCTCGGGGGGGACCGAACACTGAAGCTTTCTTT.

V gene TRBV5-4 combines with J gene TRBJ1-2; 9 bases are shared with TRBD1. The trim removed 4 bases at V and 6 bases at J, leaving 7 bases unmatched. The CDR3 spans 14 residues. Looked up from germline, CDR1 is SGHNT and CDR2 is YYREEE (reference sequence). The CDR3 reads CASSVTDRGDGYTF. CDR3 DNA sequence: TGTGCCAGCAGCGTTACGGACAGGGGTGATGGCTACACCTTC.

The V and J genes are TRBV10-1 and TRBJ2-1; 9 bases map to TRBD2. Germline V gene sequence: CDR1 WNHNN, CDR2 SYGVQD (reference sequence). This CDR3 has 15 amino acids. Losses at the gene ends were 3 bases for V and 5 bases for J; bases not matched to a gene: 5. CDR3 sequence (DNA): TGCGCCAGCAGTGACCCTAGCGGGAAGCACAATGAGCAGTTCTTC. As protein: CASSDPSGKHNEQFF.

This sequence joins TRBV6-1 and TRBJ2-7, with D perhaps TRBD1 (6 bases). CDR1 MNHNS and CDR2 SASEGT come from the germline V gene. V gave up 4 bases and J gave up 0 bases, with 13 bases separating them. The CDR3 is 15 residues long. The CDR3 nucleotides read TGTGCCAGCAGTGGGACAGAAACGAGCTCCTACGAGCAGTACTTC. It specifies CASSGTETSSYEQYF.

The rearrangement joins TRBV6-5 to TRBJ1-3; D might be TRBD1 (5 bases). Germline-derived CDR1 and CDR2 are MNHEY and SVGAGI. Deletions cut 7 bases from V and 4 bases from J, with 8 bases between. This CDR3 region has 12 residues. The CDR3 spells CASTGPGNTIYF. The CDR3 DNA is TGTGCCAGCACAGGGCCCGGAAACACCATATATTTT.

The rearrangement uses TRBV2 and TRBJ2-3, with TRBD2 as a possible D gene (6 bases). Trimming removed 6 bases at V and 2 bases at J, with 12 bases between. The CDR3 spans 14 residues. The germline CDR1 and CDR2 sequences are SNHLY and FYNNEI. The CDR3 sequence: CASSAGIPTDTQYF. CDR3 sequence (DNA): TGTGCCAGCAGCGCGGGAATCCCCACAGATACGCAGTATTTT.

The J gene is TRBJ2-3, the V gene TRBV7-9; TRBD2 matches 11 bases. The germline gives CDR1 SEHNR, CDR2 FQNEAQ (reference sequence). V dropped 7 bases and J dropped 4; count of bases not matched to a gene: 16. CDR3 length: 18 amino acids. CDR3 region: CASTLWGSGGAGSDTQYF. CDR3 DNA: TGTGCCAGCACTCTCTGGGGTAGCGGGGGGGCAGGATCAGATACGCAGTATTTT.

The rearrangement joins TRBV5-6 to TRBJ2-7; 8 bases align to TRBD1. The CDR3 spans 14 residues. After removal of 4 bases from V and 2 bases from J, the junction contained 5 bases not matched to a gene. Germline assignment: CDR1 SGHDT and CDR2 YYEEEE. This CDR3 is CASSLGQGPYEQYF. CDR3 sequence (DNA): TGTGCCAGCAGCCTCGGACAGGGCCCCTACGAGCAGTACTTC.